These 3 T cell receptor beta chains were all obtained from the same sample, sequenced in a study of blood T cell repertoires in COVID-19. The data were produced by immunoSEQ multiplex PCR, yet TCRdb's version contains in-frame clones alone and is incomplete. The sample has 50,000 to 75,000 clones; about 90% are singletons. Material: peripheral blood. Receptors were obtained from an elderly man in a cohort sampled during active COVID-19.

CDR3 nucleotide sequence: TGTGCCAGCAGTTACTCCTCCTGGCATAACTATGGCTACACCTTC. Encoded protein: CASSYSSWHNYGYTF. This chain connects TRBV6-2 or TRBV6-3 to TRBJ1-2; D not certain. Germline V gene sequence: CDR1 MNHEY, CDR2 SVGEGT. Trimming removed 0 bases from V and 1 base from J, with 9 bases in between. The CDR3 is made up of 15 amino acids.

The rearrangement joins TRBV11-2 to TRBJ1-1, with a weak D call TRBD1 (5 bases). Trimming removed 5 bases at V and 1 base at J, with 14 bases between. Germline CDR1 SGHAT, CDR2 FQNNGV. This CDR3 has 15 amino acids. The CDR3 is CASSPAGRRNTEAFF. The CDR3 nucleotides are TGTGCCAGCAGCCCGGCGGGACGACGGAACACTGAAGCTTTCTTT.

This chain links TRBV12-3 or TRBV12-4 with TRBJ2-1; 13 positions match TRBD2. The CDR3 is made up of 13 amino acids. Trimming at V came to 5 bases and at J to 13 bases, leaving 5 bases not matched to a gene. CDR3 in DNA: TGTGCCAGCAGTGAACTAGCGGGAGGGCGCCAGTTCTTC. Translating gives CASSELAGGRQFF.